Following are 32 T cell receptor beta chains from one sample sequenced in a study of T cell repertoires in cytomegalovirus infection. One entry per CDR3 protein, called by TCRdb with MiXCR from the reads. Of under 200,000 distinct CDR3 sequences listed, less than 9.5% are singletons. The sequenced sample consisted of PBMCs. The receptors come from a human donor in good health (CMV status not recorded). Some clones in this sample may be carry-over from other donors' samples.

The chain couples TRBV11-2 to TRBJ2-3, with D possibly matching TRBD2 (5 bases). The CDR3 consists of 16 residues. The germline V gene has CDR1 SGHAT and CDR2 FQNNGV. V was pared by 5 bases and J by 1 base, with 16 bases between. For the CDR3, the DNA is TGTGCCAGCAGCCCGCTCCTTAGCGATGGCACAGATACGCAGTATTTT. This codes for CASSPLLSDGTDTQYF.

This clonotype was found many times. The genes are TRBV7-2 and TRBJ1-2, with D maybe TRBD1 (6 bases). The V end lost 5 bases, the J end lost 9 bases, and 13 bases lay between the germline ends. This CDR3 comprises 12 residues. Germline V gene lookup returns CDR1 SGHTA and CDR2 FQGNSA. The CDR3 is CASSPSGTSYTF. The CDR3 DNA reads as TGTGCCAGCAGCCCTTCCGGGACAAGCTACACCTTC.

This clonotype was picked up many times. CDR3 protein: CASSSPVSGGRWNEQFF. CDR3 coding DNA: TGTGCCAGCAGTTCCCCAGTGAGTGGCGGGAGGTGGAATGAGCAGTTCTTC. The chain recombines TRBV28 with TRBJ2-1; 8 bases match TRBD2. The germline CDR1 and CDR2 sequences are MDHEN and SYDVKM. J lost 7 bases, V lost 4 bases, and 15 bases had no gene match. CDR3 length equals 17 residues.

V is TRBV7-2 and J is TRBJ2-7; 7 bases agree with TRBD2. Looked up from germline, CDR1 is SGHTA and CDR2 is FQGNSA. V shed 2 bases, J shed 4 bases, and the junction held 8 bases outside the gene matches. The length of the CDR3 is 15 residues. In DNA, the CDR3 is TGTGCCAGCAGCTTATGGGCGGGAGCGGGGTACGAGCAGTACTTC. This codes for CASSLWAGAGYEQYF.

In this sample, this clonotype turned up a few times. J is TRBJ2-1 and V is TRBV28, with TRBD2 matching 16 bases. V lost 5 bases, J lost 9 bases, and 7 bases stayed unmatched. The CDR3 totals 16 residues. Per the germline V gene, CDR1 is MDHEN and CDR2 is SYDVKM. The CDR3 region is CASSKGLAGGPREQFF. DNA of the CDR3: TGTGCCAGCAGTAAGGGACTAGCGGGAGGGCCTCGTGAGCAGTTCTTC.

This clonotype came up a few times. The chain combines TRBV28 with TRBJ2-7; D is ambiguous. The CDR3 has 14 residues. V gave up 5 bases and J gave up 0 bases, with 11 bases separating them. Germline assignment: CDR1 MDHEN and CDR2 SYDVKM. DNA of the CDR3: TGTGCCAGCAGTGATAGAGGAGCCTCCTACGAGCAGTACTTC. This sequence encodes CASSDRGASYEQYF.

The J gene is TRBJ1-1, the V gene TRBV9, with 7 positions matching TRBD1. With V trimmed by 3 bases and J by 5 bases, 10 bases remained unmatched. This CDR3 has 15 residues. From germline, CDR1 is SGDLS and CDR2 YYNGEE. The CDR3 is CASSANRQGVTEAFF. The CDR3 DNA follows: TGTGCCAGCAGCGCCAATCGACAGGGTGTGACTGAAGCTTTCTTT.

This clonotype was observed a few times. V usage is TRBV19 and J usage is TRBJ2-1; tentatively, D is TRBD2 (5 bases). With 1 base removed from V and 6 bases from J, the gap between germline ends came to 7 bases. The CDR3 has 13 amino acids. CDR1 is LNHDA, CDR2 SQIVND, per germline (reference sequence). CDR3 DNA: TGTGCCAGTAGTATAGGACTAACCAATGAGCAGTTCTTC. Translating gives CASSIGLTNEQFF. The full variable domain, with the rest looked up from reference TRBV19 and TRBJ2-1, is DGGITQSPKYLFRKEGQNVTLSCEQNLNHDAMYWYRQDPGQGLRLIYYSQIVNDFQKGDIAEGYSVSREKKESFPLTVTSAQKNPTAFYLCASSIGLTNEQFFGPGTRLTVL.

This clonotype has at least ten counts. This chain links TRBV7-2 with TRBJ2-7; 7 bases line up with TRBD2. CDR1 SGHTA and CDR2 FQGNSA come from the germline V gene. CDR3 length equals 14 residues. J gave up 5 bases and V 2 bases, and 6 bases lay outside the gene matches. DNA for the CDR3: TGTGCCAGCAGCTTAAAGAGCGGGGTTAACGAGCAGTACTTC. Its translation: CASSLKSGVNEQYF.

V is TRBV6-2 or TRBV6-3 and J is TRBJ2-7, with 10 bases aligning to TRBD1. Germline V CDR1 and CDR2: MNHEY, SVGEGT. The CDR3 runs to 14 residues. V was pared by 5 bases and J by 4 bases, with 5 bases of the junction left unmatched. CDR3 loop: CASSRDRGGYEQYF. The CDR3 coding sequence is TGTGCCAGCAGTAGGGACAGGGGAGGATACGAGCAGTACTTC.

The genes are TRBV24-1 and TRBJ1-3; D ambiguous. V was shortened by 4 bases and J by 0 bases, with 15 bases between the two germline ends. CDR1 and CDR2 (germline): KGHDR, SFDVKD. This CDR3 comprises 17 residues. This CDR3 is CATSDFLWESSGNTIYF. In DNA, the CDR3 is TGTGCCACCAGTGACTTCCTTTGGGAGAGCTCTGGAAACACCATATATTTT.

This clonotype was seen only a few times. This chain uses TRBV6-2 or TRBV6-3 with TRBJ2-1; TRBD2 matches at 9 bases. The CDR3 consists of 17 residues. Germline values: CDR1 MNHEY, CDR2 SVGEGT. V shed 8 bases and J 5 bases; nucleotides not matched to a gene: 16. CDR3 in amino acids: CASRTRRGGSGNNEQFF. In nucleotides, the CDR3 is TGTGCCAGCCGTACGAGGCGGGGGGGCTCTGGGAACAATGAGCAGTTCTTC.

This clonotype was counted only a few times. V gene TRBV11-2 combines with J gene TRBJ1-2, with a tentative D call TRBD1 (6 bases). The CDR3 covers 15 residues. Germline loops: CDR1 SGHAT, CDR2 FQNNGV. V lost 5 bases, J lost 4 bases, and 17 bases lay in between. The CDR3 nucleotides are TGTGCCAGCAGCGTCGAGGCTCGGACAGTCTATGGCTACACCTTC. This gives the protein CASSVEARTVYGYTF.

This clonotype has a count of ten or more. CDR3: CASSPQNEQFF. In DNA form, the CDR3 reads TGTGCCAGCAGCCCCCAAAATGAGCAGTTCTTC. V usage is TRBV7-6 and J usage is TRBJ2-1; D unresolved. Germline V gene lookup returns CDR1 SGHVS and CDR2 FNYEAQ. The CDR3 totals 11 residues. V was trimmed by 5 bases and J by 7 bases, leaving 6 bases between them. The entire variable domain, with the rest obtained from reference TRBV7-6 and TRBJ2-1, is as follows: GAGVSQSPRYKVTKRGQDVALRCDPISGHVSLYWYRQALGQGPEFLTYFNYEAQQDKSGLPNDRFSAERPEGSISTLTIQRTEQRDSAMYRCASSPQNEQFFGPGTRLTVL.

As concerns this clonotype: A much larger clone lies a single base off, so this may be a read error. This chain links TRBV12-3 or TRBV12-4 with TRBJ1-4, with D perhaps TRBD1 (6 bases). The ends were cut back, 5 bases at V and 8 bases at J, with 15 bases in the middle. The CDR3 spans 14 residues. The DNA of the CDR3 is TGTGCCAGCAGTCTGGGACATTCGGCGGAAAAACTGTTTTTT. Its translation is CASSLGHSAEKLFF.

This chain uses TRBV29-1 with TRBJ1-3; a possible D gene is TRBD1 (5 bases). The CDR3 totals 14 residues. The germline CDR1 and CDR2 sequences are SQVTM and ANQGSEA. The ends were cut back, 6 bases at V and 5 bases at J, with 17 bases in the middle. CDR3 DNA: TGCAGCGTAGCTGACAGTATTCAGCGAAACACCATATATTTT. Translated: CSVADSIQRNTIYF. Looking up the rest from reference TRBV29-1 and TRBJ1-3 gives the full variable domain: SAVISQKPSRDICQRGTSLTIQCQVDSQVTMMFWYRQQPGQSLTLIATANQGSEATYESGFVIDKFPISRPNLTFSTLTVSNMSPEDSSIYLCSVADSIQRNTIYFGEGSWLTVV.

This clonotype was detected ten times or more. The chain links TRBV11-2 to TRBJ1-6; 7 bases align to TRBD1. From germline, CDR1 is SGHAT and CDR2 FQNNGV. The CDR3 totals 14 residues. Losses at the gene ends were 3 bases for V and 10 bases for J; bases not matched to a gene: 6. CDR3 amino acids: CASSFRQGGSPLHF. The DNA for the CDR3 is TGTGCCAGCAGCTTTAGACAGGGAGGCTCACCCCTCCACTTT.

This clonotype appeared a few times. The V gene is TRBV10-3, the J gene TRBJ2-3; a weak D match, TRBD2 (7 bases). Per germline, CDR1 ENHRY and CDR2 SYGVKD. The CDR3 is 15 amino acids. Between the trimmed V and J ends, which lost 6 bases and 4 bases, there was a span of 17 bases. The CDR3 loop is CAISDSGGPSDTQYF. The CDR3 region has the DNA TGTGCCATCAGCGATTCGGGGGGCCCGTCAGATACGCAGTATTTT.

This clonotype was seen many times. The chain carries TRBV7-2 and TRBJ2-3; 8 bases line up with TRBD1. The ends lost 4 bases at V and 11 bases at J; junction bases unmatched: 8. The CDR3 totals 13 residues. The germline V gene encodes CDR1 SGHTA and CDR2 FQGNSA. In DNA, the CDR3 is TGTGCCAGCAGCTCCATCTCCGGGACAGGGCAGTATTTT. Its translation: CASSSISGTGQYF.

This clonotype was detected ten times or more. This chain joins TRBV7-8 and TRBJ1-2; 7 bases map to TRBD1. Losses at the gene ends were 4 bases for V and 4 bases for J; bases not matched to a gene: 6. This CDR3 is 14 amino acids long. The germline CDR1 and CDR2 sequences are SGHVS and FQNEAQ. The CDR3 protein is CASSSRQGAYGYTF. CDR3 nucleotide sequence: TGTGCCAGCAGCTCAAGACAGGGAGCCTATGGCTACACCTTC.

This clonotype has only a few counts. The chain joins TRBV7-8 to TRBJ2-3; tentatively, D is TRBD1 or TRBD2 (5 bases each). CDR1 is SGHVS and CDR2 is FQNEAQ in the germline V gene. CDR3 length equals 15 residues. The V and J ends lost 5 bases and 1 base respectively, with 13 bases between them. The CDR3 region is CASSGGPVRTDTQYF. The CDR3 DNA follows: TGTGCCAGCAGCGGGGGACCCGTCCGCACAGATACGCAGTATTTT.

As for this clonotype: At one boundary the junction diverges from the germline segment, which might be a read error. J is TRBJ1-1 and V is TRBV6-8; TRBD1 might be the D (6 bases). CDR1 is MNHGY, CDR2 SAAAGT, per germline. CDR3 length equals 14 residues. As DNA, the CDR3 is TGTGCCAGCAGTTCCCAGGGGTCAGACACTAAAGCTTTCTTT. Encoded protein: CASSSQGSDTKAFF.

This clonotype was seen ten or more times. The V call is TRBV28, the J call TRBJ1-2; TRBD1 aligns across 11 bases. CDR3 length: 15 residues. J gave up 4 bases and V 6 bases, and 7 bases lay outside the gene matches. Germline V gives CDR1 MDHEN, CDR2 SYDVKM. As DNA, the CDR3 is TGTGCCAGCAGACAGAGGACAGGGGGCGTCTATGGCTACACCTTC. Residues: CASRQRTGGVYGYTF.

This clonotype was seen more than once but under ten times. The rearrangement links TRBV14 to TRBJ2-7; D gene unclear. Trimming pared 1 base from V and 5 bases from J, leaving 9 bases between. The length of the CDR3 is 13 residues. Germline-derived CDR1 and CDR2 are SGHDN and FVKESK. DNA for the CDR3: TGTGCCAGCAGCCAAGGGAGAATGAACGAGCAGTACTTC. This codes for CASSQGRMNEQYF.

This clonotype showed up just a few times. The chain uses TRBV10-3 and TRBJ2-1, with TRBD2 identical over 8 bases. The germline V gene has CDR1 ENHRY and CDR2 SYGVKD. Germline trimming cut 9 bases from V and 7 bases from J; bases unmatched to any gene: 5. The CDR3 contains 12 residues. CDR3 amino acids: CAIAGALNEQFF. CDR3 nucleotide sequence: TGTGCCATAGCGGGAGCTCTAAATGAGCAGTTCTTC.

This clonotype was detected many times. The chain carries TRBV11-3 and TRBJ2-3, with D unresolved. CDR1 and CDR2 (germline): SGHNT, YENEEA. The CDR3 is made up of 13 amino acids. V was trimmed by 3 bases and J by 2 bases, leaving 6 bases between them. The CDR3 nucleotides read TGTGCCAGCAGCTTTGGCTACACAGATACGCAGTATTTT. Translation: CASSFGYTDTQYF.

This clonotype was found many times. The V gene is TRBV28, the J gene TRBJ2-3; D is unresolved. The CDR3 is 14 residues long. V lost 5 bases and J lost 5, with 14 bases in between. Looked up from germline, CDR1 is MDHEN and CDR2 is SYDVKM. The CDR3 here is CASSGRFDEDTQYF. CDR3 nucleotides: TGTGCCAGCAGTGGCCGCTTTGACGAAGATACGCAGTATTTT.

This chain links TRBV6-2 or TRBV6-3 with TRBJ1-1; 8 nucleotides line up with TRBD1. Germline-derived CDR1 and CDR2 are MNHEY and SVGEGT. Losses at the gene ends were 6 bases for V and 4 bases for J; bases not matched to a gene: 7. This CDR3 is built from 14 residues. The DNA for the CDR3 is TGTGCCAGCAGCTCCCAGGGGGCTACCACTGAAGCTTTCTTT. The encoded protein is CASSSQGATTEAFF.

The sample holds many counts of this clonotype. The CDR3 DNA reads as TGTGCCAGCAGTGAAGAGATAGCCGGGGAGCTGTTTTTT. Translated: CASSEEIAGELFF. The V call is TRBV6-4, the J call TRBJ2-2; D gene uncertain. Germline V lookup: CDR1 MRHNA, CDR2 SNTAGT. CDR3 length: 13 residues. Trimming left V 3 bases short and J 6 bases short, with 8 bases between.

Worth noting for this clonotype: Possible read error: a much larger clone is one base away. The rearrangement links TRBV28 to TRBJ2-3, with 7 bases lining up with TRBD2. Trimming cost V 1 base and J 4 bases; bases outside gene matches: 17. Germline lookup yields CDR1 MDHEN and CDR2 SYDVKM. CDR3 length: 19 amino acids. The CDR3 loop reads CASSLFLAGVGFSADTQYF. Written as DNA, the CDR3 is TGTGCCAGCAGTTTATTCCTCGCGGGGGTTGGTTTTAGCGCAGATACGCAGTATTTT.

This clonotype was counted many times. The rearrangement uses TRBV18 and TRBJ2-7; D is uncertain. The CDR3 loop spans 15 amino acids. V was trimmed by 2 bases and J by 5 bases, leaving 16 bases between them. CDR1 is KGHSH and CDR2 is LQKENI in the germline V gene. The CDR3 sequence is CASSPYEASTHEQYF. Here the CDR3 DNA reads TGTGCCAGCTCACCATACGAGGCCAGTACCCACGAGCAGTACTTC.

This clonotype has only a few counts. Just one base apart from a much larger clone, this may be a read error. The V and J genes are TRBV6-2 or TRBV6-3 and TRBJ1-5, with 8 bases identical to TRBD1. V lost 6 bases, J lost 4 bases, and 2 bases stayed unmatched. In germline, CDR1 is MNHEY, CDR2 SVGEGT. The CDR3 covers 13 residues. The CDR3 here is CASSRTGNQPQHF. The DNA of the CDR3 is TGTGCCAGCAGCCGGACAGGGAATCAGCCCCAGCATTTT.